This T cell receptor (beta chain) was sequenced for a study of tumor-infiltrating lymphocytes in oesophageal squamous cell carcinoma. TCRdb independently ran MiXCR on the PCR reads; one entry per CDR3 protein. The repertoire consists of tens of thousands of distinct CDR3 sequences, with under 50% occurring once and the leading ten covering 20% to 25%. A few counts support this clonotype. The CDR3 is 13 residues long. V lost 0 bases and J 10 bases, leaving 10 bases between the germline ends. Germline V CDR1 and CDR2: SGHVS, FNYEAQ. Sequences were obtained from esophageal tumor tissue. The J gene is TRBJ2-1, the V gene TRBV7-6; D call uncertain. This sequence originates from a male donor with esophageal squamous cell carcinoma. Here the CDR3 DNA reads TGTGCCAGCAGCTTAGCGAGTTTGGCAGAGCAGTTCTTC. This encodes CASSLASLAEQFF.